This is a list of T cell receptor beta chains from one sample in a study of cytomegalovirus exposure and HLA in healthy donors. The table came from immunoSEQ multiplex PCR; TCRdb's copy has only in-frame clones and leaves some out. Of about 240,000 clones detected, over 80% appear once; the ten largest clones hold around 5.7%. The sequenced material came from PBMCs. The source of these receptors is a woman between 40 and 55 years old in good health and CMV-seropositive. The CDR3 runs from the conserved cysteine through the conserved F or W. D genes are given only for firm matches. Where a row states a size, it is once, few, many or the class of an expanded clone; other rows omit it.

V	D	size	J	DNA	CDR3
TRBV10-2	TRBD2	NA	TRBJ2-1	TGCGCCAGCACCATTCTGCCTAGCGGGCTCAATGAGCAGTTCTTC	CASTILPSGLNEQFF
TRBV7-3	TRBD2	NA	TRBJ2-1	TGTGCCAGCAGCCCTAGCGGGAGCCCGAATGAGCAGTTCTTC	CASSPSGSPNEQFF
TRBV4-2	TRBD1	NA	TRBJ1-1	TGTGCCAGCAGCCAGATTGGACAGGGAAACACTGAAGCTTTCTTT	CASSQIGQGNTEAFF
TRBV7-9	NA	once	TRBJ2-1	TGTGCCAGCAGCTTAGTCACCAGTTCCTACAATGAGCAGTTCTTC	CASSLVTSSYNEQFF
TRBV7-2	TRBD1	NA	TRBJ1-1	TGTGCCAGCAGCTTAGGACGACAGGGGACTGAAGCTTTCTTT	CASSLGRQGTEAFF
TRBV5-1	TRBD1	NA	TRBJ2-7	TGCGCCAGCAGCTTGGGTGGGACAGGGGGACGGGAGCAGTACTTC	CASSLGGTGGREQYF
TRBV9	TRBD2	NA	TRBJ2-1	TGTGCCAGCAGCGTAGGCTGGCGGGAGGCCAATGAGCAGTTCTTC	CASSVGWREANEQFF
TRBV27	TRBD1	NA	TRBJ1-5	TGTGCCAGCAGTCCGAAAATTCCGACAGGGAGTAGCAATCAGCCCCAGCATTTT	CASSPKIPTGSSNQPQHF
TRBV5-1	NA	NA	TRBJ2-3	TGCGCCAGCAGCTTACTCAACCGGGTCACAGATACGCAGTATTTT	CASSLLNRVTDTQYF
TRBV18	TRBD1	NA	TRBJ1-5	TGTGCCAGCTCACCGTCGGACAGGAGATTTAATCAGCCCCAGCATTTT	CASSPSDRRFNQPQHF
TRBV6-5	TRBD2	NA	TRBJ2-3	TGTGCCAGCAGCGATAGCGGGGGCTCCACAGATACGCAGTATTTT	CASSDSGGSTDTQYF
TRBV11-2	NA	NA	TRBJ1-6	TGTGCCAGCAGCCTAAACCAGGGGCAGCGGTCACCCCTCCACTTT	CASSLNQGQRSPLHF
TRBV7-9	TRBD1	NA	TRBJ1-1	TGTTCCAGCAGTTTGGACAGGGGCACGAACACTGAAGCTTTCTTT	CSSSLDRGTNTEAFF
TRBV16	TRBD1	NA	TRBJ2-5	TGTGCCAGCAGCCCTGGCAGGGGGCGAGAGACCCAGTACTTC	CASSPGRGRETQYF
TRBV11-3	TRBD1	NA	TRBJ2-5	TGTGCCAGCAGCCCCACCGGGACAGGGGGCCGGGAGACCCAGTACTTC	CASSPTGTGGRETQYF
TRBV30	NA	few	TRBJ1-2	TGTGCCTGGAGTGTCCCCGGGAGGATCTACACCTTC	CAWSVPGRIYTF
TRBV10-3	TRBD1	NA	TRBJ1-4	TGTGCCATCAGTGACAGGGGGCGAGATGAAAAACTGTTTTTT	CAISDRGRDEKLFF
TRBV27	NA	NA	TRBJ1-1	TGTGCCAGCAGTTCAAAAGCTTGGACTGAAGCTTTCTTT	CASSSKAWTEAFF
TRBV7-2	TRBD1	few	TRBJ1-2	TGTGCCAGCAGCTTAGGGACAGGGGAACCCTATGGCTACACCTTC	CASSLGTGEPYGYTF
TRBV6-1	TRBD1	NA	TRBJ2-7	TGTGCCAGCAGAGATGACAGGGACGAGCAGTACTTC	CASRDDRDEQYF
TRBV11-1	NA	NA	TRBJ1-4	TGTGCCAGCAGCCCAGGGTCGGCTAATGAAAAACTGTTTTTT	CASSPGSANEKLFF
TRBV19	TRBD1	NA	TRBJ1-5	TGTGCCAGTAGTAGGCGGACAGGGATTGAGAATCAGCCCCAGCATTTT	CASSRRTGIENQPQHF